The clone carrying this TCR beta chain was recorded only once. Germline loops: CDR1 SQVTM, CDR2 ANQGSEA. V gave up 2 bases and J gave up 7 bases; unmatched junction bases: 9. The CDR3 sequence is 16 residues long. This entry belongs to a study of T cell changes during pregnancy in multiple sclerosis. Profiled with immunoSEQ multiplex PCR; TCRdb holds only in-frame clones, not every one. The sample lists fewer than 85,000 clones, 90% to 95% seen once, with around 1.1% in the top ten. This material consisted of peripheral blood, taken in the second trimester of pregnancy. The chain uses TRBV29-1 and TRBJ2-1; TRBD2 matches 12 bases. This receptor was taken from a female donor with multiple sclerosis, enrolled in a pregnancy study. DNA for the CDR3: TGCAGCGTTGAACAACGGGGGACTAGCGGGCATAATGAGCAGTTCTTC. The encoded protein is CSVEQRGTSGHNEQFF.